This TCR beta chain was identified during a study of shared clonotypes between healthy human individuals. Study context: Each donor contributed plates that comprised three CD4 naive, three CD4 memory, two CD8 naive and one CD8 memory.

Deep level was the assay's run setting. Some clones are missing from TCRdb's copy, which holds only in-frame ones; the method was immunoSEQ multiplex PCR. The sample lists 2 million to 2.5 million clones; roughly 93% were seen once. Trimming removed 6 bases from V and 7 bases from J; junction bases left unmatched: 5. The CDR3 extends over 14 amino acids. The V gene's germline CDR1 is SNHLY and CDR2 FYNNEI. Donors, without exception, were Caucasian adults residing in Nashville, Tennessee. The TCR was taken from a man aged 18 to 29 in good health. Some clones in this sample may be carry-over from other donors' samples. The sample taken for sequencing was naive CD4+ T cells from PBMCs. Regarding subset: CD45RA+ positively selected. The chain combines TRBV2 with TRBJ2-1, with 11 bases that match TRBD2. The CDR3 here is CASSASGRFNEQFF. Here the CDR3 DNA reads TGTGCCAGCAGCGCTAGCGGGAGGTTTAATGAGCAGTTCTTC. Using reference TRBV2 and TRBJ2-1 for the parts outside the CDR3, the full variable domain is EPEVTQTPSHQVTQMGQEVILRCVPISNHLYFYWYRQILGQKVEFLVSFYNNEISEKSEIFDDQFSVERPDGSNFTLKIRSTKLEDSAMYFCASSASGRFNEQFFGPGTRLTVL.